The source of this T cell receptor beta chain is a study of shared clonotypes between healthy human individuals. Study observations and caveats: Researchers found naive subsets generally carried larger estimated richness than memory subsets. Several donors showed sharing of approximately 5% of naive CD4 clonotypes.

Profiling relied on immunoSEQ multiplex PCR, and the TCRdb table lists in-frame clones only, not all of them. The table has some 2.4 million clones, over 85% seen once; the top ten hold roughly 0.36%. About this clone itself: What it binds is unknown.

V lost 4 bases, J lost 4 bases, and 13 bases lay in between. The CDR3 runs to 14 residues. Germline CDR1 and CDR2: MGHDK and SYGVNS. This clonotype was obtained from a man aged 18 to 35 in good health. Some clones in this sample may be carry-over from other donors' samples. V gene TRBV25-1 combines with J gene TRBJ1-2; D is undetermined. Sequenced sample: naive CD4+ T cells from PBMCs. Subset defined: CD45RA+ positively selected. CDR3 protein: CASSAPDGRYGYTF. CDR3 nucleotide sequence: TGTGCCAGCAGTGCCCCAGATGGGCGCTATGGCTACACCTTC.